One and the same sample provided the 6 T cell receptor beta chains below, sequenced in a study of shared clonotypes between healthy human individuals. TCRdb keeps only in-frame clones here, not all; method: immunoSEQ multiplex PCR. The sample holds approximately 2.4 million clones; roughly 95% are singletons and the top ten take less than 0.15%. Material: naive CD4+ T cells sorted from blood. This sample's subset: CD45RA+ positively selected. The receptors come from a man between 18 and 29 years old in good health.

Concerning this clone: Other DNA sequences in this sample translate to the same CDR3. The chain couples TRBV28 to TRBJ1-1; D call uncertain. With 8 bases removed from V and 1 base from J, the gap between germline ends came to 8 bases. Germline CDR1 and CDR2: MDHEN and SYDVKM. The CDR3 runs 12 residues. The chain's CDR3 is CASRTANTEAFF. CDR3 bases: TGTGCCAGCCGGACGGCGAACACTGAAGCTTTCTTT.

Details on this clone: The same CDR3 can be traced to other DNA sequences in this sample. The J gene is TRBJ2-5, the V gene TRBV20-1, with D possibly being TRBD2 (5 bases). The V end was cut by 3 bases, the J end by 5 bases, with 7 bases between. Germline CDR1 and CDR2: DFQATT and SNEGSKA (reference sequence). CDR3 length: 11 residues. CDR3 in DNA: TGCAGTGCTAGCGGGGAGGAGACCCAGTACTTC. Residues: CSASGEETQYF.

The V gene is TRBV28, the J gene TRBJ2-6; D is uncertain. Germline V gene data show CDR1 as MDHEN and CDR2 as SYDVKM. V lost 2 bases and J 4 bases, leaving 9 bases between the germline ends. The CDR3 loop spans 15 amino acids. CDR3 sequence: CASSLGETGANVLTF. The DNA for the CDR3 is TGTGCCAGCAGTTTAGGAGAAACCGGGGCCAACGTCCTGACTTTC.

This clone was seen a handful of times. The CDR3 region has the DNA TGTGCCAGCAGCTTTAGGATCAGTCTCCACGAGCAGTACTTC. Protein: CASSFRISLHEQYF. V is TRBV11-2 and J is TRBJ2-7, with unresolved D. The CDR3 length is 14 residues. Germline V CDR1 and CDR2: SGHAT, FQNNGV. V lost 3 bases, J lost 5 bases, and 14 bases lay in between. The entire variable domain, with the rest obtained from reference TRBV11-2 and TRBJ2-7, is as follows: EAGVAQSPRYKIIEKRQSVAFWCNPISGHATLYWYQQILGQGPKLLIQFQNNGVVDDSQLPKDRFSAERLKGVDSTLKIQPAKLEDSAVYLCASSFRISLHEQYFGPGTRLTVT.

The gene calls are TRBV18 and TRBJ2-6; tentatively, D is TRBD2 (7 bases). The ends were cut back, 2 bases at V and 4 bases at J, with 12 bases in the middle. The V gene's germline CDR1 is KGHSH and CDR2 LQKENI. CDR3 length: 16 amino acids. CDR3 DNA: TGTGCCAGCTCACCAGCGGGGGCAGCGGGGGCCAACGTCCTGACTTTC. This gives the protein CASSPAGAAGANVLTF.

CDR3 sequence: CASSSTGYTEAFF. The CDR3 DNA reads as TGCGCCAGCAGCTCGACAGGGTACACTGAAGCTTTCTTT. The rearrangement joins TRBV5-1 to TRBJ1-1; TRBD1 agrees at 7 bases. The germline V gene encodes CDR1 SGHRS and CDR2 YFSETQ. The CDR3 has 13 residues. V shed 3 bases, J shed 3 bases, and the junction held 2 bases outside the gene matches.